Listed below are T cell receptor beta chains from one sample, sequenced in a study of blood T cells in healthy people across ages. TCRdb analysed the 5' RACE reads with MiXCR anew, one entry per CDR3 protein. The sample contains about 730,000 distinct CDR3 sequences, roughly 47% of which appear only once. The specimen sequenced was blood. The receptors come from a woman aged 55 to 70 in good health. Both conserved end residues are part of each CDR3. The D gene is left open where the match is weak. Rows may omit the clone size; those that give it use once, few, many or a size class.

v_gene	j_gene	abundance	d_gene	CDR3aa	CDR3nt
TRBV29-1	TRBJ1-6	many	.	CSARTGSGNSPLHF	TGCAGCGCTCGAACAGGTTCGGGCAATTCACCCCTCCACTTT
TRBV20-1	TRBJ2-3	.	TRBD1	CSATTGGSGTDTQYF	TGCAGTGCTACCACAGGGGGCTCGGGCACAGATACGCAGTATTTT
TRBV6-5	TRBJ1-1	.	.	CASSYSQGGYTEAFF	TGTGCCAGCAGTTACTCCCAGGGCGGGTACACTGAAGCTTTCTTT
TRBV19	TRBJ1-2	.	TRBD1	CASRQGDGYTF	TGTGCCAGTAGACAGGGGGATGGCTACACCTTC
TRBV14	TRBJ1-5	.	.	CASSQRVDQPQHF	TGTGCCAGCAGCCAAAGGGTTGATCAGCCCCAGCATTTT
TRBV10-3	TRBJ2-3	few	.	CAISGGVSTDTQYF	TGTGCCATCAGTGGGGGGGTTAGCACAGATACGCAGTATTTT
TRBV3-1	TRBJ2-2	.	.	CASSTRTANTGELFF	TGTGCCAGCAGCACCCGGACAGCGAACACCGGGGAGCTGTTTTTT
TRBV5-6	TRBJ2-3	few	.	CASSLEQSTDTQYF	TGTGCCAGCAGCTTGGAACAGTCCACAGATACGCAGTATTTT
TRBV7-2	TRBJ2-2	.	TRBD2	CASSLEGTSGTGGTGELFF	TGTGCCAGCAGCTTAGAAGGGACTAGCGGGACCGGGGGCACCGGGGAGCTGTTTTTT
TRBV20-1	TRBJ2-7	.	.	CSARSSSRSYEQYF	TGCAGTGCTAGATCAAGTAGCAGATCCTACGAGCAGTACTTC
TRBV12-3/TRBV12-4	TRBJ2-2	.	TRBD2	CASRRGTSDIGELFF	TGTGCCAGCAGGCGGGGGACTAGTGATATAGGGGAGCTGTTTTTT
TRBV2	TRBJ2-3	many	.	CASSENGLITDTQYF	TGTGCCAGCAGTGAAAACGGACTCATCACAGATACGCAGTATTTT
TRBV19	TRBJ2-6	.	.	CASSIGNPGANVLTF	TGTGCCAGTAGTATAGGAAATCCTGGGGCCAACGTCCTGACTTTC
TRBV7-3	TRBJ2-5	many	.	CASSLMPPQVKGETQYF	TGTGCCAGCAGCTTAATGCCCCCACAGGTCAAAGGGGAGACCCAGTACTTC
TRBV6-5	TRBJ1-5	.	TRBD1	CASSSKYRGRHQPQHF	TGTGCCAGCAGTTCTAAATACAGGGGGAGGCATCAGCCCCAGCATTTT
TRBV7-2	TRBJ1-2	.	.	CASSFLLGYTF	TGTGCCAGCAGCTTCCTTTTGGGCTACACCTTC
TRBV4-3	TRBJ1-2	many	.	CASSQDGREGDGYTF	TGCGCCAGCAGCCAAGACGGGAGGGAAGGGGATGGCTACACCTTC
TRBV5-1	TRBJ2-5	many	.	CASSLPSDGFQETQYF	TGCGCCAGCAGCTTGCCATCGGACGGATTTCAAGAGACCCAGTACTTC
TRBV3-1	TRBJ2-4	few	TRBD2	CASSQETSLTGEQYF	TGTGCCAGCAGCCAAGAGACTAGCTTAACGGGGGAGCAGTACTTC
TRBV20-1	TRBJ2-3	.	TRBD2	CSARESGGADTQYF	TGCAGTGCTAGAGAAAGCGGGGGGGCAGATACGCAGTATTTT
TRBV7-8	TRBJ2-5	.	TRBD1	CASSLPGDRQQYF	TGTGCCAGCAGCTTACCGGGGGACAGGCAACAGTACTTC
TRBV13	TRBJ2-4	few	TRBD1	CASSPGQVDIQYF	TGTGCCAGCAGCCCGGGACAGGTTGACATTCAGTACTTC
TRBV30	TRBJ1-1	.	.	CAWRLTGKPRLEAFF	TGTGCCTGGAGATTGACAGGAAAGCCACGTTTAGAAGCTTTCTTT
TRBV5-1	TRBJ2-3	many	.	CASSLGGSSTDTQYF	TGCGCCAGCAGCTTGGGGGGTAGCAGCACAGATACGCAGTATTTT
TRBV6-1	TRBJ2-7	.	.	CASRSWGAGVEQYF	TGTGCCAGCAGGAGTTGGGGGGCCGGGGTAGAGCAGTACTTC
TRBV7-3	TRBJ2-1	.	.	CASSLKESGSSYNEQFF	TGTGCCAGCAGCTTAAAGGAGTCCGGGAGCTCCTACAATGAGCAGTTCTTC
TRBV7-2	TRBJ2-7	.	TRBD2	CASSLGVGGYNEQYF	TGTGCCAGCAGCTTAGGTGTGGGGGGGTACAATGAGCAGTACTTC
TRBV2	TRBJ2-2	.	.	CASSEIARKTGELFF	TGTGCCAGCAGTGAAATCGCTAGGAAGACCGGGGAGCTGTTTTTT
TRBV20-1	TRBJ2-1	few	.	CSARRGLQLGLFF	TGCAGTGCTAGAAGGGGACTCCAATTAGGTCTGTTCTTC
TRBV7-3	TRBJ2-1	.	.	CASSSPANNEQFF	TGTGCCAGCAGCTCCCCCGCGAACAATGAGCAGTTCTTC
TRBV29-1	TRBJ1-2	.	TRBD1	CSVSKTGNCGYTF	TGCAGCGTTTCCAAGACAGGGAACTGTGGCTACACCTTC
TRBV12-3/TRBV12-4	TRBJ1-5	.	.	CASSLEGDGNQPQHF	TGTGCCAGCAGTTTAGAGGGGGACGGCAATCAGCCCCAGCATTTT
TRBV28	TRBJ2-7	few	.	CASSFGSNEQYF	TGTGCCAGCAGTTTTGGAAGTAACGAGCAGTACTTC
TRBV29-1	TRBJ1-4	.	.	CSVGVDMGLSNNEKPFF	TGCAGCGTTGGGGTGGACATGGGATTATCGAATAATGAAAAACCGTTTTTT
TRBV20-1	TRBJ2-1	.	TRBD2	CSARTSEDNEQFF	TGCAGTGCTAGGACTAGCGAGGACAATGAGCAGTTCTTC
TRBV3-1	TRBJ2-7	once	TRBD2	CASRFGSGGTYNEQYF	TGTGCCAGCAGGTTCGGTAGCGGGGGAACCTACAATGAGCAGTACTTC
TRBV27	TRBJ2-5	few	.	CASSPDGAARETQYF	TGTGCCAGCAGTCCCGATGGGGCAGCGCGGGAGACCCAGTACTTC
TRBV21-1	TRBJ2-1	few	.	CAPTYNEQFF	TGTGCCCCGACCTACAATGAGCAGTTCTTC
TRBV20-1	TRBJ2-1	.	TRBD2	CSAGGAGGPGEQFF	TGCAGTGCTGGCGGAGCGGGGGGGCCAGGCGAGCAGTTCTTC
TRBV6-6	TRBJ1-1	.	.	CASSFGVGNTEAFF	TGTGCCAGCAGTTTCGGGGTGGGGAACACTGAAGCTTTCTTT
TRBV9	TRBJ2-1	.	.	CASSVGGSSNEQFF	TGTGCCAGCAGCGTAGGGGGTAGCAGCAATGAGCAGTTCTTC
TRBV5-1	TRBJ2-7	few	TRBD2	CASSLEASGPYEQYF	TGCGCCAGCAGCTTGGAGGCTAGCGGGCCCTACGAGCAGTACTTC
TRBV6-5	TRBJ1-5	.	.	CASSENDSNQPQHF	TGTGCCAGCAGTGAAAACGACAGTAATCAGCCCCAGCATTTT
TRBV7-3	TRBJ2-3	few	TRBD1	CASSDRVPSNTDTQYF	TGTGCCAGCAGCGACAGGGTCCCTTCTAACACAGATACGCAGTATTTT
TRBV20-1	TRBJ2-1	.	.	CSANIPARIWVEQFF	TGCAGTGCTAACATACCGGCGAGGATATGGGTTGAGCAGTTCTTC
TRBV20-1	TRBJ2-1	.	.	CSARDPGGGPYNEQFF	TGCAGTGCTAGAGATCCCGGAGGGGGTCCCTACAATGAGCAGTTCTTC
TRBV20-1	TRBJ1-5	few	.	CSASPGGSNQPQHF	TGCAGTGCTAGTCCGGGGGGAAGCAATCAGCCCCAGCATTTT
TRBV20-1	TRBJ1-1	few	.	CSLGHNTEAFF	TGCAGTCTGGGGCACAACACTGAAGCTTTCTTT
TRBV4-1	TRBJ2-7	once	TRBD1	CASSQTLGTGSYEQYF	TGCGCCAGCAGCCAGACCCTAGGGACAGGATCCTACGAGCAGTACTTC
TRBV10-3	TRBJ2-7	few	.	CAISESFGLSAHEQYF	TGTGCCATCAGTGAGAGTTTTGGATTAAGTGCCCACGAGCAGTACTTC
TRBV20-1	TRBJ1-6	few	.	CSARQNYNSPLHF	TGCAGTGCGAGACAGAATTACAATTCACCCCTCCACTTT
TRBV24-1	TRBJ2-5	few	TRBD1	CATSDETGERYQETQYF	TGTGCCACCAGTGATGAAACAGGGGAGCGGTACCAAGAGACCCAGTACTTC
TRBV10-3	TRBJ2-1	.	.	CAVSEDTGSNEQFF	TGTGCCGTCAGTGAGGATACAGGGTCGAATGAGCAGTTCTTC
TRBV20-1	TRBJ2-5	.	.	CSADRGVQETQYF	TGCAGTGCAGACCGGGGAGTCCAAGAGACCCAGTACTTC
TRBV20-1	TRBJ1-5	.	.	CSASTGSNQPQHF	TGCAGTGCTAGTACGGGGAGCAATCAGCCCCAGCATTTT
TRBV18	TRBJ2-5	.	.	CASSPGERETQYF	TGTGCCAGCTCGCCCGGGGAGCGGGAGACCCAGTACTTC
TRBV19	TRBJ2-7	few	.	CASSVGPTYEQYF	TGTGCCAGTAGTGTAGGGCCCACGTACGAGCAGTACTTC
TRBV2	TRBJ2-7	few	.	CASSEEDHEQYF	TGTGCCAGCAGTGAAGAGGACCACGAGCAGTACTTC
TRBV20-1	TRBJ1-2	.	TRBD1	CSARVGTGDGYTF	TGCAGTGCTAGAGTTGGGACAGGGGATGGCTACACCTTC